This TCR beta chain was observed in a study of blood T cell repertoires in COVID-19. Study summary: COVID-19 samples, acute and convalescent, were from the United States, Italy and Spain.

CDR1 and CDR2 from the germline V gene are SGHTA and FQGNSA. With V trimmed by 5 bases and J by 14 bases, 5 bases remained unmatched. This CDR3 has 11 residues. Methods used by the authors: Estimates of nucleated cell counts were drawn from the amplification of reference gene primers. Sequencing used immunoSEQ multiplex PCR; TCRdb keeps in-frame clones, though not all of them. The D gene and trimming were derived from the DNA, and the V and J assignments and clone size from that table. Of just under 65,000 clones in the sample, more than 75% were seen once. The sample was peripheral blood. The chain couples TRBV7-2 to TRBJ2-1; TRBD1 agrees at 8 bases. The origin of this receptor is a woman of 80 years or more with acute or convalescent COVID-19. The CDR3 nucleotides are TGTGCCAGCAGCCCAGGGGGCGCAAAGTTCTTC. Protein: CASSPGGAKFF.